This T cell receptor (beta chain) was sequenced in a study of blood T cell repertoires in COVID-19. Study as a whole: T cells, B-cell-depleted T cells, or PBMCs provided the cDNA or gDNA that served as material.

TCRdb's copy holds only in-frame clones and misses some; the assay was immunoSEQ multiplex PCR. The repertoire holds around 270,000 clones, with 80% to 90% as singletons. CDR3 size: 15 residues. The J segment lost 4 bases and the V segment lost 5 bases, leaving 4 bases of the junction unmatched. Looked up from germline, CDR1 is SEHNR and CDR2 is FQNEAQ (reference sequence). Sequencing used PBMCs or T cells enriched from blood (not recorded which). This TCR was recovered from a young woman who had recovered from COVID-19. This sequence joins TRBV7-9 and TRBJ2-3; 12 nucleotides align to TRBD2. The CDR3, as DNA: TGTGCCAGCAGCCCCACTAGCGGGGGGCCAGATACGCAGTATTTT. It codes for CASSPTSGGPDTQYF.